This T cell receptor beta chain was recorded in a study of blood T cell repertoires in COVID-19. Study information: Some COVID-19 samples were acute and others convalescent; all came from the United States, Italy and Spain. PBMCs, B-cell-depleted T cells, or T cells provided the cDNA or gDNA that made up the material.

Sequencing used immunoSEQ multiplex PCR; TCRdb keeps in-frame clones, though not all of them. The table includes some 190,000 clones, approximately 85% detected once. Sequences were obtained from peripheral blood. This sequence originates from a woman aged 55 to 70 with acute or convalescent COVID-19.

CDR3 in amino acids: CASSSIRGPEAFF. DNA of the CDR3: TGTGCCAGCAGTTCCATTCGGGGTCCTGAAGCTTTCTTT. The chain uses TRBV27 and TRBJ1-1; the D is unclear. This CDR3 contains 13 residues. Germline V lookup: CDR1 MNHEY, CDR2 SMNVEV (reference sequence). Trimming left V 4 bases short and J 6 bases short, with 12 bases between.